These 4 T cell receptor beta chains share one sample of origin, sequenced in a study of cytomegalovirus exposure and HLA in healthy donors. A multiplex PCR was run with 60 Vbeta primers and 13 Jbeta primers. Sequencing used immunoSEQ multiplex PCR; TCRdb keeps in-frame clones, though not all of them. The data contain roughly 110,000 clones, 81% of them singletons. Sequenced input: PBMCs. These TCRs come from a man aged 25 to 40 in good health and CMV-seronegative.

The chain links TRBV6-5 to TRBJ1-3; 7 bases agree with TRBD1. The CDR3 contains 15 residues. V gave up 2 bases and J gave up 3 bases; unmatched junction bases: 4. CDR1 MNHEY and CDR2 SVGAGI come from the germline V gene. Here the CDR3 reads CASSYDRAGGNTIYF. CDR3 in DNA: TGTGCCAGCAGTTACGACAGGGCAGGTGGAAACACCATATATTTT.

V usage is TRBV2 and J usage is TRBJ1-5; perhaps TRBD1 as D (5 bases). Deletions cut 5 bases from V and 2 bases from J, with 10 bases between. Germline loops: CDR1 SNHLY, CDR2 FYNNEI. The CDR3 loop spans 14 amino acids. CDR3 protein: CASSWGGGNQPQHF. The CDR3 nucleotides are TGTGCCAGCAGTTGGGGCGGAGGCAATCAGCCCCAGCATTTT.

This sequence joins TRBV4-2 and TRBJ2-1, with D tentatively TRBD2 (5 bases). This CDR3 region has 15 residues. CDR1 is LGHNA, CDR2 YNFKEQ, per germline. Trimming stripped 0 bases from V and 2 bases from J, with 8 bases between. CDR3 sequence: CASSQEGETYNEQFF. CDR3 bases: TGTGCCAGCAGCCAAGAGGGAGAGACCTACAATGAGCAGTTCTTC.

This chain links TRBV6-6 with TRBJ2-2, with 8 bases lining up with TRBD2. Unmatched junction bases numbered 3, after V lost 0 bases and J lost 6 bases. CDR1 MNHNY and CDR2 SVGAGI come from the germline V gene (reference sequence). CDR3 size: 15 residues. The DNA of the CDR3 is TGTGCCAGCAGTTACTCTTCCGGGAGGGCCGGGGAGCTGTTTTTT. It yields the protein CASSYSSGRAGELFF.